The 8 T cell receptor beta chains listed next were all sequenced from one sample in a study of blood T cell repertoires in COVID-19 (dated by TCRdb to about 2020). Libraries came from the immunoSEQ multiplex PCR assay. As stored in TCRdb, this immuneACCESS dataset retains in-frame rearrangements with V and J assigned. A fraction of the clones does not appear; measured against another copy, unresolved V genes explain less than half of the discrepancy, and the remainder lacks a known reason. This sample has about 170,000 clones in its table, and around 85% of those were observed once. The ten most abundant clones make up roughly 8.4% of the sample. Sequenced: peripheral blood. These receptors were collected from a woman aged 80 or over with COVID-19, enrolled during active disease.

The rearrangement uses TRBV6-2 or TRBV6-3 and TRBJ2-1, with D hard to call. The germline gives CDR1 MNHEY, CDR2 SVGEGT. V was clipped by 5 bases and J by 9 bases, with 11 bases between them. This CDR3 spans 12 amino acids. As DNA, the CDR3 is TGTGCCAGCAGTCCAAGACTTGGTGAGCAGTTCTTC. Amino acid sequence: CASSPRLGEQFF.

The chain links TRBV21-1 to TRBJ1-6; whether TRBD1, the table's D call, matches the DNA was not checked. TRBV21-1 is assigned pseudogene status. The CDR3 length is 16 residues. Here the CDR3 reads CASSNLTGRPSSPLHF. In DNA form, the CDR3 reads TGTGCCAGCAGCAACCTGACAGGGCGGCCCAGTTCACCCCTCCACTTT.

V gene TRBV3-1 (or the pseudogene TRBV3-2) combines with J gene TRBJ2-5, with a weak D call TRBD2 (7 bases). This CDR3 spans 15 amino acids. The germline CDR1 and CDR2 sequences are LGHDT and YNNKEL (reference sequence). V lost 4 bases to trimming and J lost 0 bases, with 12 bases between them. The CDR3 bases are TGTGCCAGCAGCCCCCGGGGGGCGTACCAAGAGACCCAGTACTTC. This gives the protein CASSPRGAYQETQYF.

The V and J genes are TRBV18 and TRBJ2-3; no definite D call. The length of the CDR3 is 14 residues. The V gene's germline CDR1 is KGHSH and CDR2 LQKENI. The V and J ends lost 2 bases and 0 bases respectively, with 6 bases between them. CDR3 nucleotide sequence: TGTGCCAGCTCACCAAGCGATAGCACAGATACGCAGTATTTT. It specifies CASSPSDSTDTQYF.

The chain links TRBV10-3 to TRBJ1-1, with a tentative D call TRBD1 (5 bases). CDR3 length: 12 residues. The V gene's germline CDR1 is ENHRY and CDR2 SYGVKD. V lost 6 bases, J lost 6 bases, and 11 bases lay in between. The CDR3 protein is CAIRGAGSEAFF. As DNA, the CDR3 is TGTGCCATCAGAGGGGCTGGGTCTGAAGCTTTCTTT.

The chain uses TRBV2 and TRBJ1-2; 7 nucleotides agree with TRBD1. The V and J ends lost 1 base and 9 bases, in that order; junction bases with no gene match: 8. The CDR3 is 14 residues long. CDR1 is SNHLY and CDR2 is FYNNEI in the germline V gene. CDR3 DNA sequence: TGTGCCAGCAGTGAAGTAGAGGGGGCGCTTCGCTACACCTTC. Translated, it gives CASSEVEGALRYTF.

This chain joins TRBV19 and TRBJ1-2, with D maybe TRBD1 (5 bases). Trimming removed 1 base from V and 7 bases from J, with 10 bases in between. Looked up from germline, CDR1 is LNHDA and CDR2 is SQIVND (reference sequence). The CDR3 runs 13 residues. The CDR3 nucleotides are TGTGCCAGTAGTATAGGGGGACTGGGTGGCTACACCTTC. Protein product: CASSIGGLGGYTF.

This clone has a single count. The chain joins TRBV7-9 to TRBJ2-5; maybe TRBD2 (6 bases). Trimming left V 2 bases short and J 3 bases short, with 13 bases between. Germline loops: CDR1 SEHNR, CDR2 FQNEAQ (reference sequence). The CDR3 covers 15 residues. This CDR3 reads CASSLPLADEETQYF. CDR3 DNA sequence: TGTGCCAGCAGCTTACCACTAGCAGATGAAGAGACCCAGTACTTC.